This T cell receptor beta chain originates from a study of yellow fever vaccine responses in identical twins. Study-level findings and limits: Twins' vaccine T cell response reportedly seemed partly convergent, partly personalized.

In this sample, this clonotype turned up a few times. Its matching antigen is unknown. Germline assignment: CDR1 SGHKS and CDR2 YYEKEE (reference sequence). With 5 bases removed from V and 5 bases from J, the gap between germline ends came to 11 bases. This CDR3 contains 13 residues. One entry per CDR3 protein, called by TCRdb with MiXCR from the RT-PCR reads. The data hold 17,000 or so distinct CDR3 sequences, with about 65% observed a single time. Sequenced here: T cells from blood (PBMCs), unsorted or a sorted subset (not recorded which), sampled before or after yellow fever vaccination (not recorded which). The receptor was derived from a woman aged 18-29 years who received the yellow fever vaccine. This rearrangement joins TRBV5-5 to TRBJ1-5; D is unresolved. DNA of the CDR3: TGTGCCAGCAGTCTCATTTGGGATCAGCCCCAGCATTTT. Its protein is CASSLIWDQPQHF. Complete variable domain (other parts from reference TRBV5-5 and TRBJ1-5): DAGVTQSPTHLIKTRGQQVTLRCSPISGHKSVSWYQQVLGQGPQFIFQYYEKEERGRGNFPDRFSARQFPNYSSELNVNALLLGDSALYLCASSLIWDQPQHFGDGTRLSIL.